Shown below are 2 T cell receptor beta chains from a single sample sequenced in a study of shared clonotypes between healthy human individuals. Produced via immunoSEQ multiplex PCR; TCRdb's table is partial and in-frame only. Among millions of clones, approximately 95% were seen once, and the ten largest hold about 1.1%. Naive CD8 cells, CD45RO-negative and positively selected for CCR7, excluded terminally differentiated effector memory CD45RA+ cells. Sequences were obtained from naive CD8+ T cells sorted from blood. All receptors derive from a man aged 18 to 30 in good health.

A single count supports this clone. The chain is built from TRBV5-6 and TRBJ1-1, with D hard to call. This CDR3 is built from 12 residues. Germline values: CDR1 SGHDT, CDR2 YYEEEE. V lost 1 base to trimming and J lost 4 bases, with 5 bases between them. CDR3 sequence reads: CASSLRLTEAFF. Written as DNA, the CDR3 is TGTGCCAGCAGCTTGAGGCTCACTGAAGCTTTCTTT.

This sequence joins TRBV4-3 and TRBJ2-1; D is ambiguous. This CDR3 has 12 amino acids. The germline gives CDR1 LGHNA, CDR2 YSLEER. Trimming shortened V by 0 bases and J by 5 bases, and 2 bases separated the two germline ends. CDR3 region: CASSQEHNEQFF. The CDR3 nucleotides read TGCGCCAGCAGCCAAGAACACAATGAGCAGTTCTTC.